This record looks at one T cell receptor beta chain sequence and its context. The data originate from a study of blood T cell repertoires in COVID-19. Study-level information: From the United States, Italy and Spain came samples of acute and convalescent COVID-19.

The V gene end was trimmed by 4 bases and the J gene end by 1 base; junction bases not matched to a gene: 5. Looked up from germline, CDR1 is MDHEN and CDR2 is SYDVKM. The CDR3 contains 16 residues. Measured with immunoSEQ multiplex PCR; TCRdb has only the in-frame clones, and not every one. The sample includes 95,000 to 100,000 clones, roughly 80% of them seen just once. The sequenced sample was peripheral blood. The sequence derives from a human donor in a cohort sampled during active COVID-19. This chain connects TRBV28 to TRBJ2-2; 8 nucleotides agree with TRBD2. For the CDR3, the DNA is TGTGCCAGCAGTTCCTTGAGCGGGAGGAACACCGGGGAGCTGTTTTTT. Its protein is CASSSLSGRNTGELFF.